The present T cell receptor (beta chain) was sequenced within a study of T cell repertoires in cytomegalovirus infection. Across the study: Public TCR beta signatures provided an indication of both CMV infection and a matching HLA type. Broader study findings: Clonotype analysis showed dominance of the ex vivo response by HLA-C-restricted CMV-specific TCR beta clonotypes.

TCRdb ran MiXCR on the reads and lists one entry per CDR3 protein. The repertoire holds just over 300,000 distinct CDR3 sequences, with roughly 15% as singletons. This clonotype was detected many times. The antigen is not known. The V end was cut by 6 bases, the J end by 1 base, with 6 bases between. The CDR3 runs 13 residues. This chain uses TRBV12-3 or TRBV12-4 with TRBJ2-2; D is ambiguous. The receptor comes from a human donor in good health (CMV status not recorded). Some clones in this sample may be carry-over from other donors' samples. What was sequenced was PBMCs. The CDR3 protein is CASSLQNTGELFF. The CDR3 DNA is TGTGCCAGCAGCTTACAGAACACCGGGGAGCTGTTTTTT.